A selection of T cell receptor beta chains follows, all from one sample in a study of blood T cell repertoires in COVID-19. Generated by immunoSEQ multiplex PCR, the TCRdb table keeps only in-frame clones and is missing some. The sample records about 70,000 clones, roughly 90% being singletons. The sample taken for sequencing was peripheral blood. The source is a man in his forties or fifties with acute or convalescent COVID-19. CDR3s include the opening cysteine and the closing phenylalanine or tryptophan. A D gene is named only where the DNA matches it firmly. The size field is filled for only some rows; it gives once, few, many or a size class.

abundance,d_gene,v_gene,j_gene,CDR3nt,CDR3aa
.,.,TRBV11-2,TRBJ1-5,TGTGCCAGCAGCTTAGCCCGTGGGAGGCCCCAGCATTTT,CASSLARGRPQHF
.,TRBD1,TRBV6-6,TRBJ1-2,TGTGCCAGCAGTAAACAGGGGCAGCCTAACTATGGCTACACCTTC,CASSKQGQPNYGYTF
.,.,TRBV28,TRBJ1-5,TGTGCCAGCAGTTTCAACTATCCCCTGGGAGGGATGAGCAATCAGCCCCAGCATTTT,CASSFNYPLGGMSNQPQHF
.,TRBD1,TRBV7-9,TRBJ1-1,TGTGCCAGCAGCCCACAGGGGGCTGAAGCTTTCTTT,CASSPQGAEAFF
.,.,TRBV6-2/TRBV6-3,TRBJ1-2,TGTGCCAGCAGTTACACACCCGGGATCTCTACTAACTATGGCTACACCTTC,CASSYTPGISTNYGYTF
.,TRBD1,TRBV6-2/TRBV6-3,TRBJ2-3,TGTGCCAGCAGTGCACCGGGACAGGGGACCGGGCTCACAGATACGCAGTATTTT,CASSAPGQGTGLTDTQYF
.,.,TRBV29-1,TRBJ1-1,TGCAGCGTTGAAGAGTCCCCAGGGACTGAAGCTTTCTTT,CSVEESPGTEAFF
.,.,TRBV7-8,TRBJ2-2,TGTGCCAGCAGCTTAGCGGGGGGGAACACCGGGGAGCTGTTTTTT,CASSLAGGNTGELFF
.,.,TRBV30,TRBJ1-6,TGTGCCTGGAGTGCCTACAGGGATTCACCCCTCCACTTT,CAWSAYRDSPLHF
.,.,TRBV25-1,TRBJ1-5,TGTGCCAGCAGTGAATATTTGGGGGCAGATCAGCCCCAGCATTTT,CASSEYLGADQPQHF
.,.,TRBV15,TRBJ1-4,TGTGCCACCAGCATGGGACAAGCAACTAATGAAAAACTGTTTTTT,CATSMGQATNEKLFF
many,.,TRBV4-2,TRBJ2-7,TGTGCCAGCAGCCAAGAGTCACACAGAGCCTACGAGCAGTACTTC,CASSQESHRAYEQYF
.,TRBD1,TRBV15,TRBJ2-1,TGTGCCACCAGCCGGGACAGGGGACACCCTAAGCAGTTCTTC,CATSRDRGHPKQFF
once,TRBD2,TRBV5-6,TRBJ2-1,TGTGCCAGCAGCTTGAGCGGGAGGTGGGGAGGTGAGCAGTTCTTC,CASSLSGRWGGEQFF
.,.,TRBV9,TRBJ2-1,TGTGCCAGCAGCGTAGGCGATAGCGGACATTACAATGAGCAGTTCTTC,CASSVGDSGHYNEQFF
.,.,TRBV27,TRBJ1-1,TGTGCCAGCAGTTTCCGGGGGGGAGGGATCAACACTGAAGCTTTCTTT,CASSFRGGGINTEAFF
few,.,TRBV6-5,TRBJ2-1,TGTGCCAGCAGTCCCACTGCCGCGCTCGGTGAGCAGTTCTTC,CASSPTAALGEQFF
.,TRBD1,TRBV5-4,TRBJ2-1,TGTGCCAGCAGGCAAGGGACAGGGACCTACAATGAGCAGTTCTTC,CASRQGTGTYNEQFF
.,TRBD1,TRBV7-9,TRBJ1-2,TGTGCCAGCAGCTTAGCGCTAACAGGGGGCGGCTATGGCTACACCTTC,CASSLALTGGGYGYTF
.,TRBD1,TRBV10-3,TRBJ1-2,TGTGCCAGCGAAACGGGACAGACCAACTATGGCTACACCTTC,CASETGQTNYGYTF
.,TRBD1,TRBV7-2,TRBJ2-5,TGTGCCAGCAGCTTAACAGGGGGCGTAGAGACCCAGTACTTC,CASSLTGGVETQYF
few,.,TRBV28,TRBJ1-5,TGTGCCAGCAGACCACAGGGTTTGCCCCAGCATTTT,CASRPQGLPQHF
.,TRBD2,TRBV18,TRBJ2-5,TGTGCCAGCTCACCTAGGACTAGAGAAGAGACCCAGTACTTC,CASSPRTREETQYF
.,TRBD1,TRBV15,TRBJ1-5,TGTGCCACCAGCAGAGGATCCCGGACAGGAGATCAGCCCCAGCATTTT,CATSRGSRTGDQPQHF
.,TRBD1,TRBV7-9,TRBJ1-1,TGTGCCAGCAGCCCCCGGACAGGGGGGACTGAAGCTTTCTTT,CASSPRTGGTEAFF
.,.,TRBV10-1,TRBJ2-1,TGCGCCAGCAGACAAAACACAGGGAACTCCTACAATGAGCAGTTCTTC,CASRQNTGNSYNEQFF
.,TRBD2,TRBV18,TRBJ2-1,TGTGCCAGCTCACTAGGGACTAGCCCCTTCGATGAGCAGTTCTTC,CASSLGTSPFDEQFF
.,TRBD1,TRBV7-9,TRBJ2-1,TGTGCCAGCAGACCCGACAGGGGGCCCTACAATGAGCAGTTCTTC,CASRPDRGPYNEQFF
.,.,TRBV7-8,TRBJ1-6,TGTGCCAGCAGCCTCCGGGGGAAGGATTCACCCCTCCACTTT,CASSLRGKDSPLHF
.,TRBD1,TRBV28,TRBJ1-3,TGTGCCAGCAACACCCAGGGGGCTGGAAACACCATATATTTT,CASNTQGAGNTIYF
.,TRBD1,TRBV6-5,TRBJ1-6,TGTGCCAGCAGTCCGACAGGGTCCTATAATTCACCCCTCCACTTT,CASSPTGSYNSPLHF
.,TRBD2,TRBV5-1,TRBJ2-2,TGCGCCAGCAGCCTTTTAGCGGGGGACGGCGGGGAGCTGTTTTTT,CASSLLAGDGGELFF
.,TRBD2,TRBV5-1,TRBJ2-7,TGCGCCAGCAGCTTGGGGAGCGGGAGCTACGAGCAGTACTTC,CASSLGSGSYEQYF
.,.,TRBV30,TRBJ2-3,TGTGCTATCCGGGGCACAGATACGCAGTATTTT,CAIRGTDTQYF
.,.,TRBV10-3,TRBJ1-5,TGTGCCATCAGTGACAGGGCTAGCAATCAGCCCCAGCATTTT,CAISDRASNQPQHF
.,TRBD2,TRBV27,TRBJ2-2,TGTGCCAGCAGTTTCAAGCGGGGGGCCTCATTCACCGGGGAGCTGTTTTTT,CASSFKRGASFTGELFF
.,.,TRBV20-1,TRBJ2-4,TGCAGTGCACCCTTCCGGGGGTCCCCGTACTTC,CSAPFRGSPYF
.,TRBD2,TRBV4-1,TRBJ2-5,TGCGCCAGCAGCCAGAAGGGCCTAGCGGGGGGGAAACAAGAGACCCAGTACTTC,CASSQKGLAGGKQETQYF
.,TRBD1,TRBV5-1,TRBJ1-3,TGCGCCAGCAGCTTGGCCGGACAGGGCCGGGGGAACACCATATATTTT,CASSLAGQGRGNTIYF
.,.,TRBV9,TRBJ2-3,TGTGCCAGCAGCCCAAACACAGATACGCAGTATTTT,CASSPNTDTQYF
.,.,TRBV10-3,TRBJ1-1,TGTGCCATCAGTGGACTTGGGCAGGGGCAACACACTGAAGCTTTCTTT,CAISGLGQGQHTEAFF
.,.,TRBV6-5,TRBJ2-6,TGTGCCAGCAGTACTAGGGTTCATGGGGCCAACGTCCTGACTTTC,CASSTRVHGANVLTF
.,TRBD2,TRBV3-1/TRBV3-2,TRBJ2-1,TGTGCCAGCAGCCAGCTTAGCGGGAGGGCGGTCGATGAGCAGTTCTTC,CASSQLSGRAVDEQFF
.,TRBD2,TRBV24-1,TRBJ2-1,TGTGCCACCAGTGATTTTTCTAGCGGGATCAATGAGCAGTTCTTC,CATSDFSSGINEQFF
.,.,TRBV27,TRBJ2-7,TGTGCCGGCTGCCCTCGGGGTGCGGGAAGAACCTACGAGCAGTACTTC,CAGCPRGAGRTYEQYF
.,.,TRBV29-1,TRBJ1-1,TGCAGCGTTGAAAGAGGAGGCACTGAAGCTTTCTTT,CSVERGGTEAFF
.,.,TRBV2,TRBJ1-1,TGTGCCAGCAGTGAAAGAGGGCCGGGGGACACTGAAGCTTTCTTT,CASSERGPGDTEAFF
.,.,TRBV7-3,TRBJ2-1,TGTGCCAGCAGCTTCTCAGCCTACAATGAGCAGTTCTTC,CASSFSAYNEQFF
once,.,TRBV18,TRBJ2-1,TGTGCCAGCTCACCACAGGAGAGCTCCTACAATGAGCAGTTCTTC,CASSPQESSYNEQFF
once,TRBD2,TRBV28,TRBJ2-1,TGTGCCAGCAAACTGGGGCCTAGCGGGAGGAATGAGCAGTTCTTC,CASKLGPSGRNEQFF
.,TRBD1,TRBV19,TRBJ1-1,TGTGCCAGTAGTATAATGAGGGACAGCAACACTGAAGCTTTCTTT,CASSIMRDSNTEAFF
.,.,TRBV19,TRBJ1-5,TGTGCCAGTAGTAGTGGGGGGGGAAGTCAGCCCCAGCATTTT,CASSSGGGSQPQHF
.,.,TRBV14,TRBJ2-1,TGTGCCAGCAGCCAAGCCCGTTTCTCCTACAATGAGCAGTTCTTC,CASSQARFSYNEQFF
.,.,TRBV7-8,TRBJ2-2,TGTGCCAGCAGCTTAGTGCGACTCGGCCCCGGGGAGCTGTTTTTT,CASSLVRLGPGELFF
.,TRBD1,TRBV2,TRBJ1-1,TGTGCCAGCAGAGAACAGGGGGCTGGGGACACTGAAGCTTTCTTT,CASREQGAGDTEAFF
.,TRBD1,TRBV9,TRBJ1-2,TGTGCCAGCAGCACCCGACAGGGACCTAACTATGGCTACACCTTC,CASSTRQGPNYGYTF
.,TRBD1,TRBV5-1,TRBJ1-2,TGCGCCAGCAGCTTGGAACAGGGGGCAACCCGCGGCTACACCTTC,CASSLEQGATRGYTF
.,TRBD1,TRBV19,TRBJ1-6,TGTGCCAGTAGTTGGAACCCGGGACAGGGCCCTAATTCACCCCTCCACTTT,CASSWNPGQGPNSPLHF
.,.,TRBV11-2,TRBJ2-4,TGTGCCAGCAGCTTAGGGCCAGGGAAGGAGCTTGGCATTCAGTACTTC,CASSLGPGKELGIQYF